The 30 T cell receptor beta chains reported below all come from one sample, sequenced in a study of T cell responses to AZD1222 COVID-19 vaccine. Only in-frame clones appear in the TCRdb table, and some are missing; sequencing was by immunoSEQ multiplex PCR. The repertoire has under 150,000 clones, 75% to 90% of them found once; the top ten carry about 4%. The source was peripheral blood, collected on day 0 of MenACWY control vaccination. Receptors were obtained from an adult in good health.

The chain recombines TRBV6-5 with TRBJ2-3, with D possibly TRBD2 on 5 matching bases. This CDR3 has 13 amino acids. Germline CDR1 and CDR2: MNHEY and SVGAGI. The V gene lost 5 bases and the J gene lost 5 bases, with 11 bases spanning the gap. The CDR3 bases are TGTGCCAGCAGTCGGACTTCCCAAGATACGCAGTATTTT. Translated: CASSRTSQDTQYF.

V is TRBV5-1 and J is TRBJ1-4, with a tentative D call TRBD1 (5 bases). Germline CDR1 and CDR2: SGHRS and YFSETQ. The CDR3 runs 15 residues. The V and J ends lost 0 bases and 7 bases respectively, with 13 bases between them. For the CDR3, the DNA is TGCGCCAGCAGCTTGGAGTCAGGGAGTCGTGAAAAACTGTTTTTT. Its protein product is CASSLESGSREKLFF. Using reference TRBV5-1 and TRBJ1-4 for the parts outside the CDR3, the full variable domain is KAGVTQTPRYLIKTRGQQVTLSCSPISGHRSVSWYQQTPGQGLQFLFEYFSETQRNKGNFPGRFSGRQFSNSRSEMNVSTLELGDSALYLCASSLESGSREKLFFGSGTQLSVL.

The V call is TRBV6-5, the J call TRBJ1-6; D remains unclear. This CDR3 is built from 15 residues. V was clipped by 4 bases and J by 10 bases, with 17 bases between them. Germline V gene lookup returns CDR1 MNHEY and CDR2 SVGAGI. The CDR3 region is CASSWEGITGSPLHF. For the CDR3, the DNA is TGTGCCAGCAGTTGGGAGGGCATAACGGGATCACCCCTCCACTTT.

V and J are TRBV3-1 (or the pseudogene TRBV3-2) and TRBJ1-1; 8 positions agree with TRBD1. This CDR3 contains 13 residues. Per germline, CDR1 LGHDT and CDR2 YNNKEL (reference sequence). V shed 6 bases and J 5 bases; nucleotides not matched to a gene: 5. CDR3 coding DNA: TGTGCCAGCAGTCGACAGGGGAATACTGAAGCTTTCTTT. This gives the protein CASSRQGNTEAFF.

CDR3 coding DNA: TGTGCCAGCAATACCCCGGGGGGCGTATCCGAGCAGTACTTC. This encodes CASNTPGGVSEQYF. The chain combines TRBV2 with TRBJ2-7, with a weak D call TRBD2 (7 bases). CDR3 length: 14 residues. Germline values: CDR1 SNHLY, CDR2 FYNNEI. The V gene lost 7 bases and the J gene lost 6 bases, with 19 bases spanning the gap.

The chain links TRBV7-9 to TRBJ1-1; TRBD1 aligns across 8 bases. Germline loops: CDR1 SEHNR, CDR2 FQNEAQ (reference sequence). The trim removed 7 bases at V and 0 bases at J, leaving 13 bases unmatched. The length of the CDR3 is 17 residues. CDR3: CASTMGSTGAMNTEAFF. The CDR3 nucleotides read TGTGCCAGCACCATGGGGTCGACAGGGGCCATGAACACTGAAGCTTTCTTT. Full variable domain (remainder filled in from reference TRBV7-9 and TRBJ1-1): DTGVSQNPRHKITKRGQNVTFRCDPISEHNRLYWYRQTLGQGPEFLTYFQNEAQLEKSRLLSDRFSAERPKGSFSTLEIQRTEQGDSAMYLCASTMGSTGAMNTEAFFGQGTRLTVV.

This clone was detected a few times. The genes are TRBV7-2 and TRBJ1-3; D is perhaps TRBD1 (5 bases). Germline CDR1 and CDR2: SGHTA and FQGNSA. V lost 3 bases to trimming and J lost 0 bases, with 9 bases between them. CDR3 length: 15 residues. In nucleotides, the CDR3 is TGTGCCAGCAGCTTGGGGGAAAGCTCTGGAAACACCATATATTTT. This gives the protein CASSLGESSGNTIYF.

The chain uses TRBV24-1 and TRBJ2-1, with 9 positions matching TRBD1. The J segment lost 16 bases and the V segment lost 5 bases, leaving 14 bases of the junction unmatched. This CDR3 comprises 14 residues. Germline V gives CDR1 KGHDR, CDR2 SFDVKD. CDR3 protein: CATSGDPAGTGLFF. The DNA for the CDR3 is TGTGCCACCAGTGGCGATCCGGCGGGGACAGGGTTATTCTTC.

The chain uses TRBV6-2 or TRBV6-3 and TRBJ2-7, with D maybe TRBD1 (5 bases). The CDR3 spans 16 residues. V lost 4 bases, J lost 0 bases, and 16 bases lay in between. The germline CDR1 and CDR2 sequences are MNHEY and SVGEGT. The CDR3 DNA reads as TGTGCCAGCAGTTGGTCTCTGACAGTTAACTCCTACGAGCAGTACTTC. Translated, it gives CASSWSLTVNSYEQYF.

The count of this clone is one. The chain joins TRBV9 to TRBJ1-2; TRBD1 agrees at 12 bases. V was pared by 0 bases and J by 6 bases, with 6 bases of the junction left unmatched. The CDR3 sequence is 16 residues long. The V gene's germline CDR1 is SGDLS and CDR2 YYNGEE. The CDR3 loop is CASSVVPGTGGDGYTF. CDR3 DNA sequence: TGTGCCAGCAGCGTAGTGCCCGGGACAGGGGGCGATGGCTACACCTTC.

The chain carries TRBV18 and TRBJ2-3; 8 positions agree with TRBD1. Germline CDR1 is KGHSH and CDR2 is LQKENI. The CDR3 is made up of 15 amino acids. Trimming at V came to 5 bases and at J to 0 bases, leaving 4 bases not matched to a gene. The CDR3 bases are TGTGCCAGCTCATCGGACAGGGTGAGCACAGATACGCAGTATTTT. Translated, it gives CASSSDRVSTDTQYF.

The chain employs TRBV28 and TRBJ1-1; D is perhaps TRBD1 (5 bases). V shed 8 bases and J shed 4 bases, with 23 bases lying between them. Germline CDR1 and CDR2: MDHEN and SYDVKM. This CDR3 region has 16 residues. In nucleotides, the CDR3 is TGTGCCAGCTATTACTCCCGCGGGGGGGGGATCACTGAAGCTTTCTTT. This gives the protein CASYYSRGGGITEAFF.

V and J are TRBV28 and TRBJ1-1; D is uncertain. The CDR3 sequence is 12 residues long. The germline CDR1 and CDR2 sequences are MDHEN and SYDVKM. Trimming shortened V by 6 bases and J by 4 bases, and 9 bases separated the two germline ends. The CDR3 sequence: CASRRVSTEAFF. CDR3 nucleotide sequence: TGTGCCAGCAGAAGGGTTAGCACTGAAGCTTTCTTT.

This clone was recorded a few times. The chain uses TRBV19 and TRBJ1-5; 7 positions match TRBD1. CDR3 length: 16 amino acids. V was clipped by 4 bases and J by 1 base; unmatched bases: 7. Germline-derived CDR1 and CDR2 are LNHDA and SQIVND (reference sequence). The CDR3 reads CASSRRQGESNQPQHF. The CDR3 DNA reads as TGTGCCAGTAGTAGGCGACAGGGCGAGAGCAATCAGCCCCAGCATTTT.

The rearrangement joins TRBV7-2 to TRBJ1-3; unclear D gene. The CDR3 sequence is 16 residues long. V was cut by 1 base and J by 2 bases, with 12 bases left in between. The germline gives CDR1 SGHTA, CDR2 FQGNSA. Written as DNA, the CDR3 is TGTGCCAGCAGCTTAGTAGCCGGGAACCCTGGAAACACCATATATTTT. Amino acids: CASSLVAGNPGNTIYF.

The chain couples TRBV19 to TRBJ1-5, with TRBD1 as a possible D gene (6 bases). Deletions cut 5 bases from V and 0 bases from J, with 17 bases between. The germline V gene encodes CDR1 LNHDA and CDR2 SQIVND (reference sequence). The CDR3 spans 17 residues. The CDR3 protein is CASSWTASFFSNQPQHF. The CDR3 coding sequence is TGTGCCAGTAGTTGGACAGCCAGCTTTTTTAGCAATCAGCCCCAGCATTTT.

This chain uses TRBV10-2 with TRBJ2-1; tentative D call: TRBD2 (5 bases). Trimming took 2 bases from V and 2 from J, leaving 13 bases between them. Germline-derived CDR1 and CDR2 are WSHSY and SAAADI. This CDR3 spans 16 amino acids. CDR3 in amino acids: CASSEDRREPYNEQFF. The CDR3 coding sequence is TGCGCCAGCAGTGAGGATCGACGGGAACCCTACAATGAGCAGTTCTTC.

This chain connects TRBV18 to TRBJ1-5; D is unresolved. The CDR3 is 12 residues long. Germline CDR1 KGHSH, CDR2 LQKENI. Between the trimmed V and J ends, which lost 2 bases and 9 bases, there was a span of 8 bases. The CDR3 region has the DNA TGTGCCAGCTCACCAGAGGGTATGCCCCAGCATTTT. Its protein product is CASSPEGMPQHF. The full variable domain, rest sourced from reference TRBV18 and TRBJ1-5, is NAGVMQNPRHLVRRRGQEARLRCSPMKGHSHVYWYRQLPEEGLKFMVYLQKENIIDESGMPKERFSAEFPKEGPSILRIQQVVRGDSAAYFCASSPEGMPQHFGDGTRLSIL.

The V gene is TRBV18, the J gene TRBJ2-6; 10 nucleotides line up with TRBD1. The CDR3 contains 17 residues. The germline CDR1 and CDR2 sequences are KGHSH and LQKENI. The trim removed 2 bases at V and 0 bases at J, leaving 1 base unmatched. The CDR3 is CASSPDRGLSGANVLTF. In DNA form, the CDR3 reads TGTGCCAGCTCACCAGACAGGGGGCTCTCTGGGGCCAACGTCCTGACTTTC.

The J gene is TRBJ2-7, the V gene TRBV6-5; unclear D gene. CDR3 length: 13 amino acids. CDR1 and CDR2 (germline): MNHEY, SVGAGI. Deletions cut 0 bases from V and 3 bases from J, with 6 bases between. The DNA of the CDR3 is TGTGCCAGCAGTTACTCGAAAGGCTACGAGCAGTACTTC. Encoded protein: CASSYSKGYEQYF.

The genes are TRBV5-1 and TRBJ2-3, with a tentative D call TRBD1 (5 bases). V was shortened by 2 bases and J by 1 base, with 11 bases between the two germline ends. This CDR3 is 15 amino acids long. The germline V gene encodes CDR1 SGHRS and CDR2 YFSETQ. The CDR3 DNA sequence: TGCGCCAGCAGCTTACAGGCAGGTCGCACAGATACGCAGTATTTT. This sequence encodes CASSLQAGRTDTQYF.

The J gene is TRBJ2-1, the V gene TRBV7-9, with 11 nucleotides matching TRBD2. Germline V gene sequence: CDR1 SEHNR, CDR2 FQNEAQ (reference sequence). The CDR3 runs 15 residues. The V gene end was trimmed by 5 bases and the J gene end by 6 bases; junction bases not matched to a gene: 6. The CDR3 sequence: CASSPLAGGFNEQFF. The CDR3 nucleotides read TGTGCCAGCAGCCCCCTAGCGGGGGGCTTCAATGAGCAGTTCTTC. Using reference TRBV7-9 and TRBJ2-1 for the parts outside the CDR3, the full variable domain is DTGVSQNPRHKITKRGQNVTFRCDPISEHNRLYWYRQTLGQGPEFLTYFQNEAQLEKSRLLSDRFSAERPKGSFSTLEIQRTEQGDSAMYLCASSPLAGGFNEQFFGPGTRLTVL.

This clone was picked up a small number of times. The chain combines TRBV6-5 with TRBJ1-2, with 7 positions matching TRBD1. Germline V gene sequence: CDR1 MNHEY, CDR2 SVGAGI. The CDR3 contains 13 residues. V was pared by 6 bases and J by 3 bases, with 4 bases of the junction left unmatched. For the CDR3, the DNA is TGTGCCAGCAGCCAAGACAGGGACTATGGCTACACCTTC. The encoded protein is CASSQDRDYGYTF.

The chain joins TRBV19 to TRBJ2-1; 9 positions match TRBD1. In germline, CDR1 is LNHDA, CDR2 SQIVND (reference sequence). The CDR3 sequence is 17 residues long. Trimming cost V 2 bases and J 2 bases; bases outside gene matches: 7. The CDR3: CASSIRQGGIPYNEQFF. For the CDR3, the DNA is TGTGCCAGTAGTATAAGACAGGGGGGGATCCCCTACAATGAGCAGTTCTTC.

The gene calls are TRBV5-1 and TRBJ1-6; D gene unclear. V was trimmed by 2 bases and J by 9 bases, leaving 15 bases between them. Germline-derived CDR1 and CDR2 are SGHRS and YFSETQ. The CDR3 has 15 residues. The chain's CDR3 is CASSLGGVGGSPLHF. The CDR3 DNA follows: TGCGCCAGCAGCTTAGGTGGGGTGGGAGGTTCACCCCTCCACTTT.

The rearrangement uses TRBV5-4 and TRBJ2-7; 12 bases agree with TRBD2. CDR1 and CDR2 from the germline V gene are SGHNT and YYREEE (reference sequence). V lost 4 bases to trimming and J lost 0 bases; unmatched junction nucleotides: 8. The CDR3 is made up of 17 amino acids. CDR3 sequence (DNA): TGTGCCAGCAGCCTGGAGGGACTAGCGGGCCTCTCCTACGAGCAGTACTTC. It is translated as CASSLEGLAGLSYEQYF.

The V gene is TRBV2, the J gene TRBJ2-5, with TRBD2 identical over 10 bases. The CDR3 runs to 15 residues. Unmatched junction bases numbered 10, after V lost 8 bases and J lost 4 bases. Germline V gives CDR1 SNHLY, CDR2 FYNNEI. CDR3 loop: CASGSSGGDGETQYF. The DNA of the CDR3 is TGTGCCAGCGGTTCGAGCGGGGGGGATGGAGAGACCCAGTACTTC.

The chain uses TRBV3-1 (or the pseudogene TRBV3-2) and TRBJ1-2; D is ambiguous. With 2 bases removed from V and 4 bases from J, the gap between germline ends came to 11 bases. The CDR3 runs 14 residues. In germline, CDR1 is LGHDT, CDR2 YNNKEL (reference sequence). The CDR3 sequence is CASSQRIGSYGYTF. CDR3 in DNA: TGTGCCAGCAGCCAAAGAATAGGCTCCTATGGCTACACCTTC.

The chain recombines TRBV28 with TRBJ1-6; the D gene is possibly TRBD1 (6 bases). V shed 4 bases and J shed 7 bases, with 17 bases lying between them. Germline CDR1 is MDHEN and CDR2 is SYDVKM. The CDR3 spans 16 residues. CDR3 bases: TGTGCCAGCAGTTCCACCACCAGGGGTGTGAATTCACCCCTCCACTTT. Its protein is CASSSTTRGVNSPLHF.

V and J are TRBV7-2 and TRBJ2-7, with 13 bases matching TRBD2. V gave up 6 bases and J gave up 5 bases; unmatched junction bases: 10. Germline CDR1 is SGHTA and CDR2 is FQGNSA. The CDR3 runs to 16 residues. CDR3 amino acids: CASSSQGLAGSHEQYF. CDR3 nucleotide sequence: TGTGCCAGCAGTTCGCAGGGACTAGCGGGGTCCCACGAGCAGTACTTC. The full variable domain, with the rest looked up from reference TRBV7-2 and TRBJ2-7, is GAGVSQSPSNKVTEKGKDVELRCDPISGHTALYWYRQSLGQGLEFLIYFQGNSAPDKSGLPSDRFSAERTGGSVSTLTIQRTQQEDSAVYLCASSSQGLAGSHEQYFGPGTRLTVT.